This T cell receptor (beta chain) came from a study of shared clonotypes between healthy human individuals. In its sample, this clone was seen once. Germline CDR1 and CDR2: SGHTS and YDEGEE. The CDR3 is 15 residues long. An even split of each subset's genomic DNA across several immunoSEQ plates was performed. Each sorted subset replicate got 200 ng genomic DNA, 25,000 to 30,000 genomes. Sequenced by immunoSEQ multiplex PCR; TCRdb stores in-frame clones only, minus some. The repertoire holds roughly 530,000 clones, about 96% seen once, with about 0.064% in the top ten. Sample: naive CD4+ T cells sorted from blood. Specified subset: CD45RA+ positively selected. The sequence was obtained from a woman aged 30 to 39 in good health. The chain has TRBV5-8 and TRBJ2-5, with TRBD2 matching 9 bases. The J call could be wrong; TRBJ2-7 is a better fit for the DNA end. CDR3 amino acids: CASAPRREGSYEQYF. The CDR3 DNA is TGTGCCAGCGCCCCCAGGCGGGAGGGGTCCTACGAGCAGTACTTC.